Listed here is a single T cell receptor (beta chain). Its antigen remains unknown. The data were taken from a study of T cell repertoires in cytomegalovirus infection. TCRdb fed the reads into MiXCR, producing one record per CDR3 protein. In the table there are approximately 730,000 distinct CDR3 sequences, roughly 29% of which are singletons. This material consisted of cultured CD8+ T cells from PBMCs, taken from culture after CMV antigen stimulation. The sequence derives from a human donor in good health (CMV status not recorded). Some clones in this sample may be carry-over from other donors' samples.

The CDR3 region is CASSLRESRGYQETQYF. CDR3 in DNA: TGTGCCAGCAGTTTAAGGGAGTCGAGGGGGTACCAAGAGACCCAGTACTTC. The J gene is TRBJ2-5, the V gene TRBV27; a weak D match, TRBD1 (6 bases). V lost 2 bases to trimming and J lost 0 bases, with 16 bases between them. Germline CDR1 is MNHEY and CDR2 is SMNVEV (reference sequence). This CDR3 has 17 residues.